These T cell receptor beta chains were read from a single sample in a study of blood T cell repertoires in COVID-19. Here immunoSEQ multiplex PCR was the method, and the copy in TCRdb shows in-frame clones only, minus some. Among about 40,000 clones listed, about nine tenths were seen once. Sequencing was carried out using peripheral blood. All receptors derive from a woman at least 80 years old with active COVID-19. The CDR3 runs from the conserved cysteine through the conserved F or W. Each record gives: J gene, V gene, D gene, clone size, CDR3 protein, CDR3 DNA. A D gene is named only where the DNA matches it firmly. Size tells how often a clone was seen (once, few, many) or the class of an expanded clone, and some rows leave it out.

j_gene: TRBJ1-6; v_gene: TRBV4-3; d_gene: -; abundance: -; CDR3aa: CASRPTGSPNSPLHF; CDR3nt: TGCGCCAGCAGGCCAACAGGGTCCCCAAATTCACCCCTCCACTTT
j_gene: TRBJ2-2; v_gene: TRBV7-9; d_gene: -; abundance: once; CDR3aa: CASSLTGNTGELFF; CDR3nt: TGTGCCAGCAGCTTGACAGGGAACACCGGGGAGCTGTTTTTT
j_gene: TRBJ2-1; v_gene: TRBV28; d_gene: -; abundance: -; CDR3aa: CASSLEDNEQFF; CDR3nt: TGTGCCAGCAGTTTAGAGGACAATGAGCAGTTCTTC
j_gene: TRBJ2-6; v_gene: TRBV18; d_gene: -; abundance: -; CDR3aa: CASSPRGTGANVLTF; CDR3nt: TGTGCCAGCTCACCAAGGGGGACCGGGGCCAACGTCCTGACTTTC
j_gene: TRBJ1-5; v_gene: TRBV2; d_gene: TRBD1; abundance: -; CDR3aa: CASNSQGGNQPQHF; CDR3nt: TGTGCCAGCAACAGTCAGGGGGGAAATCAGCCCCAGCATTTT
j_gene: TRBJ1-2; v_gene: TRBV7-8; d_gene: -; abundance: -; CDR3aa: CASTSNRAVYGYTF; CDR3nt: TGTGCCAGCACCTCGAACAGGGCGGTCTATGGCTACACCTTC
j_gene: TRBJ1-2; v_gene: TRBV6-2/TRBV6-3; d_gene: TRBD1; abundance: -; CDR3aa: CASSSRDSPSNYGYTF; CDR3nt: TGTGCCAGCAGTTCTCGGGACAGTCCTTCTAACTATGGCTACACCTTC
j_gene: TRBJ1-1; v_gene: TRBV7-2; d_gene: -; abundance: once; CDR3aa: CASSFHPGGTEAFF; CDR3nt: TGTGCCAGCAGCTTTCATCCGGGGGGCACTGAAGCTTTCTTT
j_gene: TRBJ1-1; v_gene: TRBV5-1; d_gene: -; abundance: -; CDR3aa: CASRQQTNTEAFF; CDR3nt: TGCGCCAGTCGACAGCAAACGAACACTGAAGCTTTCTTT
j_gene: TRBJ1-1; v_gene: TRBV6-2/TRBV6-3; d_gene: TRBD1; abundance: once; CDR3aa: CASSWDSNTEAFF; CDR3nt: TGTGCCAGCAGCTGGGACAGCAACACTGAAGCTTTCTTT
j_gene: TRBJ1-5; v_gene: TRBV2; d_gene: -; abundance: -; CDR3aa: CASRAPLLNQPQHF; CDR3nt: TGTGCCAGCAGAGCACCCCTACTAAACCAGCCCCAGCATTTT
j_gene: TRBJ2-5; v_gene: TRBV5-1; d_gene: TRBD2; abundance: -; CDR3aa: CASSLGGLAEETQYF; CDR3nt: TGCGCCAGCAGCTTGGGAGGACTAGCGGAAGAGACCCAGTACTTC
j_gene: TRBJ1-2; v_gene: TRBV23-1; d_gene: TRBD1; abundance: -; CDR3aa: CASIGQGTNYGYTF; CDR3nt: TGCGCCAGCATCGGACAGGGTACTAACTATGGCTACACCTTC
j_gene: TRBJ2-3; v_gene: TRBV19; d_gene: TRBD2; abundance: -; CDR3aa: CASSSGGAPDTQYF; CDR3nt: TGTGCCAGTAGTAGCGGGGGGGCGCCAGATACGCAGTATTTT
j_gene: TRBJ1-6; v_gene: TRBV6-2/TRBV6-3; d_gene: TRBD1; abundance: -; CDR3aa: CASSYRDRVASPLHF; CDR3nt: TGTGCCAGCAGTTACCGCGACAGGGTGGCTTCACCCCTCCACTTT
j_gene: TRBJ1-4; v_gene: TRBV19; d_gene: -; abundance: -; CDR3aa: CASSMSRAHNEKLFF; CDR3nt: TGTGCCAGTAGTATGTCCAGGGCCCACAATGAAAAACTGTTTTTT
j_gene: TRBJ2-1; v_gene: TRBV13; d_gene: TRBD1; abundance: -; CDR3aa: CASTIMGQGGNNEQFF; CDR3nt: TGTGCCAGCACTATTATGGGACAGGGAGGTAACAATGAGCAGTTCTTC
j_gene: TRBJ1-2; v_gene: TRBV28; d_gene: -; abundance: once; CDR3aa: CASTPRGGWGFYGYTF; CDR3nt: TGTGCCAGCACCCCGAGGGGGGGCTGGGGATTTTATGGCTACACCTTC
j_gene: TRBJ1-2; v_gene: TRBV3-1/TRBV3-2; d_gene: -; abundance: -; CDR3aa: CASSQDLSMWDSFYYGYYGYTF; CDR3nt: TGTGCCAGCAGCCAAGATCTAAGTATGTGGGACTCCTTTTACTATGGCTACTATGGCTACACCTTC
j_gene: TRBJ1-1; v_gene: TRBV10-1; d_gene: TRBD1; abundance: -; CDR3aa: CASSGQANTEAFF; CDR3nt: TGCGCCAGCAGCGGACAGGCAAACACTGAAGCTTTCTTT
j_gene: TRBJ2-6; v_gene: TRBV19; d_gene: -; abundance: -; CDR3aa: CASSTQTGDSGANVLTF; CDR3nt: TGTGCCAGTAGTACCCAAACAGGGGACTCCGGGGCCAACGTCCTGACTTTC
j_gene: TRBJ2-6; v_gene: TRBV28; d_gene: -; abundance: once; CDR3aa: CASSRRGRGSSGANVLTF; CDR3nt: TGTGCCAGCAGCCGTCGGGGCAGGGGAAGCTCTGGGGCCAACGTCCTGACTTTC
j_gene: TRBJ1-5; v_gene: TRBV12-3/TRBV12-4; d_gene: TRBD1; abundance: -; CDR3aa: CASRGQGHQPQHF; CDR3nt: TGTGCCAGCAGGGGACAGGGGCATCAGCCCCAGCATTTT
j_gene: TRBJ2-3; v_gene: TRBV4-1; d_gene: TRBD2; abundance: -; CDR3aa: CASSQKRGVSTDTQYF; CDR3nt: TGCGCCAGCAGCCAGAAGCGGGGGGTTAGCACAGATACGCAGTATTTT
j_gene: TRBJ2-1; v_gene: TRBV25-1; d_gene: -; abundance: -; CDR3aa: CASSDRGATYNEQFF; CDR3nt: TGTGCCAGCAGTGACCGGGGGGCGACCTACAATGAGCAGTTCTTC
j_gene: TRBJ1-5; v_gene: TRBV4-3; d_gene: -; abundance: -; CDR3aa: CASSQFRFSNQPQHF; CDR3nt: TGCGCCAGCAGCCAATTCAGGTTCAGCAATCAGCCCCAGCATTTT
j_gene: TRBJ1-1; v_gene: TRBV5-1; d_gene: -; abundance: -; CDR3aa: CASSLVRGGNTEAFF; CDR3nt: TGCGCCAGCAGCTTGGTTAGGGGAGGGAACACTGAAGCTTTCTTT
j_gene: TRBJ2-2; v_gene: TRBV7-6; d_gene: -; abundance: -; CDR3aa: CASSLTVRGGYTGELFF; CDR3nt: TGTGCCAGCAGCTTAACTGTCAGGGGAGGGTACACCGGGGAGCTGTTTTTT
j_gene: TRBJ1-4; v_gene: TRBV9; d_gene: -; abundance: -; CDR3aa: CASSVAGGWGEKLFF; CDR3nt: TGTGCCAGCAGCGTAGCTGGGGGGTGGGGTGAAAAACTGTTTTTT
j_gene: TRBJ2-1; v_gene: TRBV15; d_gene: TRBD1; abundance: -; CDR3aa: CATSRGTGKGNEQFF; CDR3nt: TGTGCCACCAGCAGAGGGACAGGGAAGGGCAATGAGCAGTTCTTC
j_gene: TRBJ1-3; v_gene: TRBV3-1/TRBV3-2; d_gene: TRBD1; abundance: -; CDR3aa: CASSRRTGSYTIYF; CDR3nt: TGTGCCAGCAGCCGGAGGACAGGGTCATACACCATATATTTT
j_gene: TRBJ1-1; v_gene: TRBV28; d_gene: -; abundance: -; CDR3aa: CASSLPGVRGTEAFF; CDR3nt: TGTGCCAGCAGCCTCCCCGGAGTGCGGGGGACTGAAGCTTTCTTT
j_gene: TRBJ2-1; v_gene: TRBV18; d_gene: -; abundance: once; CDR3aa: CASSPPPSNEQFF; CDR3nt: TGTGCCAGCTCACCACCGCCCAGCAATGAGCAGTTCTTC
j_gene: TRBJ2-2; v_gene: TRBV19; d_gene: -; abundance: -; CDR3aa: CASSRNRDTGELFF; CDR3nt: TGTGCCAGTAGTAGAAACAGGGATACCGGGGAGCTGTTTTTT
j_gene: TRBJ1-1; v_gene: TRBV19; d_gene: -; abundance: -; CDR3aa: CASSISGTNTEAFF; CDR3nt: TGTGCCAGTAGTATTTCGGGGACAAACACTGAAGCTTTCTTT
j_gene: TRBJ2-2; v_gene: TRBV28; d_gene: -; abundance: once; CDR3aa: CASSPGGELFF; CDR3nt: TGTGCCAGCAGTCCCGGCGGGGAGCTGTTTTTT
j_gene: TRBJ2-1; v_gene: TRBV7-2; d_gene: TRBD2; abundance: -; CDR3aa: CASSFGGGADNEQFF; CDR3nt: TGTGCCAGCAGCTTCGGCGGGGGGGCAGACAATGAGCAGTTCTTC
j_gene: TRBJ1-3; v_gene: TRBV3-1/TRBV3-2; d_gene: -; abundance: few; CDR3aa: CASSLSSDYSGNTIYF; CDR3nt: TGTGCCAGCAGCCTGTCGTCTGACTACTCTGGAAACACCATATATTTT
j_gene: TRBJ2-2; v_gene: TRBV5-1; d_gene: -; abundance: -; CDR3aa: CASSLDIYGELFF; CDR3nt: TGCGCCAGCAGCTTGGACATATACGGGGAGCTGTTTTTT
j_gene: TRBJ1-5; v_gene: TRBV4-2; d_gene: -; abundance: once; CDR3aa: CASSQGNQRGQPQHF; CDR3nt: TGTGCCAGCAGCCAAGGGAACCAACGGGGTCAGCCCCAGCATTTT
j_gene: TRBJ1-2; v_gene: TRBV7-9; d_gene: -; abundance: once; CDR3aa: CASSFMGSDGYTF; CDR3nt: TGTGCCAGCAGCTTTATGGGCTCTGATGGCTACACCTTC
j_gene: TRBJ2-7; v_gene: TRBV27; d_gene: TRBD1; abundance: -; CDR3aa: CASSPAGTGAYEQYF; CDR3nt: TGTGCCAGCAGTCCAGCCGGGACAGGGGCCTACGAGCAGTACTTC
j_gene: TRBJ2-5; v_gene: TRBV12-2; d_gene: -; abundance: -; CDR3aa: CASRSLAGGEEETQYF; CDR3nt: TGTGCAAGTCGCTCCTTAGCGGGGGGGGAAGAAGAGACCCAGTACTTC
j_gene: TRBJ1-2; v_gene: TRBV6-6; d_gene: TRBD1; abundance: -; CDR3aa: CASSDNRGAYGYTF; CDR3nt: TGTGCCAGCAGTGATAACAGGGGTGCGTATGGCTACACCTTC
j_gene: TRBJ1-2; v_gene: TRBV4-3; d_gene: -; abundance: -; CDR3aa: CASSQEGGARGYTF; CDR3nt: TGCGCCAGCAGCCAAGAAGGCGGGGCGCGAGGCTACACCTTC
j_gene: TRBJ2-2; v_gene: TRBV9; d_gene: -; abundance: -; CDR3aa: CASSPVRGAGGELFF; CDR3nt: TGTGCCAGCAGCCCTGTCCGGGGGGCGGGCGGGGAGCTGTTTTTT
j_gene: TRBJ2-1; v_gene: TRBV25-1; d_gene: TRBD1; abundance: -; CDR3aa: CASSPGGAGLRNEQFF; CDR3nt: TGTGCCAGCAGCCCAGGGGGCGCAGGATTACGGAATGAGCAGTTCTTC
j_gene: TRBJ1-6; v_gene: TRBV7-8; d_gene: TRBD1; abundance: -; CDR3aa: CASSITGTGGSPLHF; CDR3nt: TGTGCCAGCAGCATCACCGGGACAGGGGGCTCACCCCTCCACTTT
j_gene: TRBJ1-1; v_gene: TRBV7-9; d_gene: -; abundance: -; CDR3aa: CASSPWAGKNTEAFF; CDR3nt: TGTGCCAGCAGCCCCTGGGCAGGGAAGAACACTGAAGCTTTCTTT
j_gene: TRBJ2-5; v_gene: TRBV6-2/TRBV6-3; d_gene: -; abundance: -; CDR3aa: CASRPTGGGGTQYF; CDR3nt: TGTGCCAGCAGACCTACGGGGGGCGGAGGGACCCAGTACTTC
j_gene: TRBJ2-7; v_gene: TRBV9; d_gene: -; abundance: -; CDR3aa: CASSVAVRVNREQYF; CDR3nt: TGTGCCAGCAGCGTAGCCGTCAGGGTTAATCGCGAGCAGTACTTC
j_gene: TRBJ2-2; v_gene: TRBV28; d_gene: -; abundance: -; CDR3aa: CASKNWTALTGELFF; CDR3nt: TGTGCCAGCAAGAATTGGACAGCGCTCACCGGGGAGCTGTTTTTT
j_gene: TRBJ1-2; v_gene: TRBV18; d_gene: -; abundance: -; CDR3aa: CASSPLIGRTPNYGYTF; CDR3nt: TGTGCCAGCTCACCACTAATTGGGCGGACTCCTAACTATGGCTACACCTTC
j_gene: TRBJ1-5; v_gene: TRBV29-1; d_gene: TRBD1; abundance: -; CDR3aa: CSVADRGNQPQHF; CDR3nt: TGCAGCGTTGCGGACAGGGGCAATCAGCCCCAGCATTTT
j_gene: TRBJ1-4; v_gene: TRBV3-1/TRBV3-2; d_gene: TRBD1; abundance: -; CDR3aa: CASSRDRSEKLFF; CDR3nt: TGTGCCAGCAGCCGGGACAGAAGTGAAAAACTGTTTTTT
j_gene: TRBJ2-7; v_gene: TRBV9; d_gene: -; abundance: -; CDR3aa: CASSSLGSSRSYEQYF; CDR3nt: TGTGCCAGCAGCTCCCTCGGGTCCTCTCGGAGCTACGAGCAGTACTTC
j_gene: TRBJ1-3; v_gene: TRBV7-2; d_gene: -; abundance: -; CDR3aa: CASSSPPGGTIYF; CDR3nt: TGTGCCAGCAGCTCACCCCCCGGGGGCACCATATATTTT
j_gene: TRBJ2-4; v_gene: TRBV7-8; d_gene: TRBD1; abundance: -; CDR3aa: CASSLERTGANIQYF; CDR3nt: TGTGCCAGCAGCTTAGAACGGACAGGGGCAAACATTCAGTACTTC
j_gene: TRBJ2-5; v_gene: TRBV6-5; d_gene: TRBD2; abundance: -; CDR3aa: CAVRSGGARETQYF; CDR3nt: TGTGCCGTAAGGAGCGGGGGGGCCCGAGAGACCCAGTACTTC
j_gene: TRBJ2-3; v_gene: TRBV30; d_gene: TRBD2; abundance: once; CDR3aa: CAWSVPLAADTQYF; CDR3nt: TGTGCCTGGAGTGTACCCCTAGCGGCAGATACGCAGTATTTT